The 2 T cell receptor beta chains below all came from one sample that was sequenced in a study of cytomegalovirus exposure and HLA in healthy donors. The PCR ran on 60 Vbeta and 13 Jbeta primers. Method: immunoSEQ multiplex PCR; TCRdb's copy keeps in-frame clones and lacks some. The repertoire holds 200,000 to 250,000 clones, with around 70% as singletons. Sequencing was performed on PBMCs. The receptors were sampled from a man aged 35-49 years in good health and CMV-seropositive.

This chain's CDR3 is CASSLRGASGYNEQFF. For the CDR3, the DNA is TGTGCCAGCAGCTTGAGAGGGGCTAGCGGATACAATGAGCAGTTCTTC. This sequence joins TRBV7-9 and TRBJ2-1, with 7 bases fitting TRBD2. In germline, CDR1 is SEHNR, CDR2 FQNEAQ (reference sequence). V dropped 3 bases and J dropped 4; count of bases not matched to a gene: 9. This CDR3 region has 16 residues.

CDR3 amino acids: CASSYSGRTSYEQYF. In nucleotides, the CDR3 is TGTGCCAGCAGTTACTCCGGACGGACTTCCTACGAGCAGTACTTC. V is TRBV6-5 and J is TRBJ2-7; maybe TRBD2 (5 bases). Trimming took off 0 bases at V and 1 base at J, with 10 bases between the two ends. This CDR3 contains 15 residues. Germline values: CDR1 MNHEY, CDR2 SVGAGI.